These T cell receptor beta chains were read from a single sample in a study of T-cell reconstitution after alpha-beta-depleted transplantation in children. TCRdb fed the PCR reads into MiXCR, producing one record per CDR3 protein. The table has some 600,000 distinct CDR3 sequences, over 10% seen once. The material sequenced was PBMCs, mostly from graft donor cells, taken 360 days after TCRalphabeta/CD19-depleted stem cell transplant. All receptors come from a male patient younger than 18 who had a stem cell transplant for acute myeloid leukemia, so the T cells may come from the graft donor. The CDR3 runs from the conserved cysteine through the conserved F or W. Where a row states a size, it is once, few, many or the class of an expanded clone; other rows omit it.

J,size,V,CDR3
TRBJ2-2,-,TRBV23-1,CPSAAGELFF
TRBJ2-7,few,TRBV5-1,CASSTGLAGGPFYEQYF
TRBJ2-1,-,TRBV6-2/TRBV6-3,CATRLAGEAEQFF
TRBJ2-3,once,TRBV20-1,CSAQDVALTDTQYF
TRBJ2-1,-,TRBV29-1,CSVEDRQAFPYNEQFF
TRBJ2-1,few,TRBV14,CASSQSWGTGWRNEQFF
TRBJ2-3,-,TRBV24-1,CATSPTRRAELSTDTQYF
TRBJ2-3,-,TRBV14,CASSVSVADTQYF
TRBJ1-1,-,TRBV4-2,CASSQTTGGSTEAFF
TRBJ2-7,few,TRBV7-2,CASTAQPGAYEQYF
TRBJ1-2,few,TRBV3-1,CASRETGEGYGYTF
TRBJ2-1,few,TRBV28,CASSIPGGTNEQFF
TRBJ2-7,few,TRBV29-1,CSVATVGSYEQYF
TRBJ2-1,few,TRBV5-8,CASSLGERLRGEQFF
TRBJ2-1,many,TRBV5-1,CASSSGTSGRPGEQFF
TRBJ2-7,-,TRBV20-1,CSAPLGSAHEQYF
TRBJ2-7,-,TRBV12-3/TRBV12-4,CASSLGVREQYF
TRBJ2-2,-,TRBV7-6,CASSLFVGQTWSGELFF
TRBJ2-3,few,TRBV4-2,CASSLPEGLASTDTQYF